The TCR beta chain under discussion was sequenced for a study of cytomegalovirus exposure and HLA in healthy donors. The germline CDR1 and CDR2 sequences are SQVTM and ANQGSEA. The V end lost 1 base, the J end lost 4 bases, and 10 bases lay between the germline ends. The CDR3 runs 13 residues. The table came from immunoSEQ multiplex PCR; TCRdb's copy has only in-frame clones and leaves some out. The sample has under 250,000 clones, around nine tenths seen once. This sequence was found in a woman aged 18-29 years in good health and CMV-seropositive. The sequencing input was PBMCs. The chain uses TRBV29-1 and TRBJ1-1, with D perhaps matching TRBD1 (5 bases). CDR3 sequence (DNA): TGCAGCGTTGAAGGGGCAAGGGGCACTGAAGCTTTCTTT. Translated, it gives CSVEGARGTEAFF.